This T cell receptor (beta chain) was recorded in a study of OX40 agonist ivuxolimab in advanced cancers. Study-wide context: The dose of intravenous ivuxolimab that patients received every 2 weeks ranged from 0.01 to 10 mg/kg. General study results and limits: Normalized expansion of T-cell clones was also low for some nonresponders. At 0.1 to 3.0 mg/kg and by week 6, CD4+ and CD8+ T cells in the blood had expanded clonally.

This clone was seen just once. The antigen remains undetermined. The V end lost 3 bases, the J end lost 4 bases, and 13 bases lay between the germline ends. Germline V gives CDR1 LNHDA, CDR2 SQIVND (reference sequence). This CDR3 has 15 amino acids. Some clones are missing from TCRdb's copy, which holds only in-frame ones; the method was immunoSEQ multiplex PCR. The data contain 55,000 to 65,000 clones, less than 85% of them singletons. This rearrangement joins TRBV19 to TRBJ1-5; D is undetermined. This clonotype was obtained from an adult with an advanced solid tumor such as melanoma, head and neck, liver or kidney cancer. The sample in question was CD4+ or CD8+ T cells sorted from blood, obtained in a trial of the OX40 agonist ivuxolimab. The CDR3 DNA follows: TGTGCCAGTAGTATCTCCGGGAACCCAAATCAGCCCCAGCATTTT. Translated, it gives CASSISGNPNQPQHF.